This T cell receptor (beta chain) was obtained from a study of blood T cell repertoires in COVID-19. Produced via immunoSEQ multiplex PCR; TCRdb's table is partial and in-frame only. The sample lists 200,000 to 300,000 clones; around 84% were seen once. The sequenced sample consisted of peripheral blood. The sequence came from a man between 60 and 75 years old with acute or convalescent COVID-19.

The CDR3 spells CASSDNPIPETEAFF. CDR3 DNA: TGTGCCAGCAGCGATAACCCAATCCCTGAGACTGAAGCTTTCTTT. V is TRBV7-9 and J is TRBJ1-1; D unclear. The germline V gene has CDR1 SEHNR and CDR2 FQNEAQ (reference sequence). The CDR3 loop spans 15 amino acids. Trimming cost V 5 bases and J 5 bases, with 18 bases left between them.